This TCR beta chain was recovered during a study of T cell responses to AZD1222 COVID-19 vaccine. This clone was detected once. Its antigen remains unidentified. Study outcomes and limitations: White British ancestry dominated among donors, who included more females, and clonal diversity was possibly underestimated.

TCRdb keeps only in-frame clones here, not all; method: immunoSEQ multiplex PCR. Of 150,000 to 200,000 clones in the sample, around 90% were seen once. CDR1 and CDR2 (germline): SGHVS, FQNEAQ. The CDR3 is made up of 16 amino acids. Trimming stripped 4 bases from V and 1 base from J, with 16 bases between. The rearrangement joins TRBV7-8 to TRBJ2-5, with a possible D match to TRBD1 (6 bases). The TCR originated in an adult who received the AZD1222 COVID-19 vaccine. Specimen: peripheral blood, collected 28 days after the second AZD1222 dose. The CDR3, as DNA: TGTGCCAGCAGCTCCAGGACAGCCCTTGCCCAAGAGACCCAGTACTTC. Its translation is CASSSRTALAQETQYF.